Following are 15 T cell receptor beta chains from one sample sequenced in a study of cytomegalovirus exposure and HLA in healthy donors. PCR amplification relied on 60 Vbeta primers (plus 13 Jbeta primers). Sequencing used immunoSEQ multiplex PCR; TCRdb keeps in-frame clones, though not all of them. The sample carries some 160,000 clones, 65% to 90% recorded once. Material for sequencing was PBMCs. The receptor source for this set is a man in his fifties in good health and CMV-seropositive.

V and J are TRBV14 and TRBJ2-2; D may be TRBD1 (5 bases). The CDR3 totals 15 residues. The V gene's germline CDR1 is SGHDN and CDR2 FVKESK. Trimming took 1 base from V and 3 from J, leaving 9 bases between them. The chain's CDR3 is CASSQAQGHTGELFF. In nucleotides, the CDR3 is TGTGCCAGCAGCCAAGCGCAGGGCCACACCGGGGAGCTGTTTTTT. The whole variable domain, remainder taken from reference TRBV14 and TRBJ2-2, is EAGVTQFPSHSVIEKGQTVTLRCDPISGHDNLYWYRRVMGKEIKFLLHFVKESKQDESGMPNNRFLAERTGGTYSTLKVQPAELEDSGVYFCASSQAQGHTGELFFGEGSRLTVL.

This chain links TRBV30 with TRBJ2-1; 12 bases map to TRBD2. The length of the CDR3 is 17 residues. Per the germline V gene, CDR1 is GTSNPN and CDR2 is SVGIG (reference sequence). V dropped 5 bases and J dropped 6; count of bases not matched to a gene: 14. CDR3 sequence (DNA): TGTGCCTGGGCCAGCGGAGGGGCTAGCGGGAGGGCCAATGAGCAGTTCTTC. It codes for CAWASGGASGRANEQFF.

The chain uses TRBV6-5 and TRBJ1-1; no clear D. This CDR3 region has 13 residues. Trimming cost V 5 bases and J 6 bases, with 13 bases left between them. Per germline, CDR1 MNHEY and CDR2 SVGAGI. DNA of the CDR3: TGTGCCAGCAGTGACGGGGATTGGGCTGAAGCTTTCTTT. The encoded protein is CASSDGDWAEAFF.

A remark on this clone: Mismatch with germline at one junction end may stem from a read error. The chain joins TRBV30 to TRBJ2-1; D perhaps matches TRBD2 (6 bases). Germline values: CDR1 GTSNPN, CDR2 SVGIG (reference sequence). The CDR3 totals 11 residues. CDR3 in DNA: TGTGCCTGGAGTGTCGGGCAGGAGGGTCTCTTC. Protein sequence: CAWSVGQEGLF. Variable domain in full (rest from reference TRBV30 and TRBJ2-1): SQTIHQWPATLVQPVGSPLSLECTVEGTSNPNLYWYRQAAGRGLQLLFYSVGIGQISSEVPQNLSASRPQDRQFILSSKKLLLSDSGFYLCAWSVGQEGLFGPGTRLTVL.

V is TRBV6-5 and J is TRBJ2-1; 9 bases are a match to TRBD2. In germline, CDR1 is MNHEY, CDR2 SVGAGI. The CDR3 runs 15 residues. Trimming took 6 bases from V and 7 from J; bases not matched to a gene: 10. CDR3 DNA sequence: TGTGCCAGCAGCCCGACTAGCGGAGAGGATAATGAGCAGTTCTTC. It is translated as CASSPTSGEDNEQFF.

The chain couples TRBV28 to TRBJ2-6; 9 bases are a match to TRBD1. The length of the CDR3 is 19 residues. V was clipped by 3 bases and J by 1 base; unmatched bases: 10. Germline loops: CDR1 MDHEN, CDR2 SYDVKM. DNA for the CDR3: TGTGCCAGCAGTTTTCGAGGGGACAGGGTGCGATCTGGGGCCAACGTCCTGACTTTC. Its translation: CASSFRGDRVRSGANVLTF.

The J gene is TRBJ2-5, the V gene TRBV6-5; D gene unclear. V shed 7 bases and J shed 5 bases, with 14 bases lying between them. Per the germline V gene, CDR1 is MNHEY and CDR2 is SVGAGI. CDR3 length equals 13 residues. The CDR3 region is CASNGPLFETQYF. The CDR3 DNA reads TGTGCCAGCAACGGTCCCCTCTTTGAGACCCAGTACTTC.

CDR3: CASSIGGSGNTIYF. The CDR3 region has the DNA TGTGCCAGTAGTATCGGCGGCTCTGGAAACACCATATATTTT. The genes are TRBV19 and TRBJ1-3, with D uncertain. The germline V and J ends were trimmed by 3 bases and 0 bases, with 6 bases remaining between them. The germline CDR1 and CDR2 sequences are LNHDA and SQIVND (reference sequence). The length of the CDR3 is 14 residues.

This chain joins TRBV5-4 and TRBJ1-4; 8 bases agree with TRBD1. The junction had 7 bases not matched to a gene; V was cut back by 4 bases and J by 2 bases. This CDR3 spans 16 amino acids. CDR1 is SGHNT, CDR2 YYREEE, per germline (reference sequence). The CDR3 loop reads CASSQDRARTNEKLFF. The DNA for the CDR3 is TGTGCCAGCAGCCAGGACAGGGCAAGGACTAATGAAAAACTGTTTTTT.

The genes are TRBV19 and TRBJ1-5, with D unresolved. Germline V lookup: CDR1 LNHDA, CDR2 SQIVND (reference sequence). This CDR3 has 15 amino acids. Trimming left V 3 bases short and J 4 bases short, with 13 bases between. CDR3 protein: CASSIVTVSNQPQHF. CDR3 sequence (DNA): TGTGCCAGTAGTATTGTCACAGTATCAAATCAGCCCCAGCATTTT.

The V and J genes are TRBV2 and TRBJ2-6; 10 nucleotides agree with TRBD1. This CDR3 comprises 16 residues. CDR1 and CDR2 (germline): SNHLY, FYNNEI. The ends lost 8 bases at V and 1 base at J; junction bases unmatched: 5. CDR3 DNA: TGTGCCAGCTCCGGACAGGGGGGTTCTGGGGCCAACGTCCTGACTTTC. It codes for CASSGQGGSGANVLTF.

The chain carries TRBV5-6 and TRBJ1-1; maybe TRBD1 (6 bases). The germline V and J ends were trimmed by 4 bases and 5 bases, with 12 bases remaining between them. The CDR3 contains 13 residues. Germline V gene lookup returns CDR1 SGHDT and CDR2 YYEEEE. The CDR3 nucleotides read TGTGCCAGCAGCGACAGGCCGGGGACTGAAGCTTTCTTT. Translation gives CASSDRPGTEAFF.

This clone was found once. The V gene is TRBV5-4, the J gene TRBJ2-7, with 9 bases matching TRBD1. Germline V gene sequence: CDR1 SGHNT, CDR2 YYREEE (reference sequence). V shed 3 bases, J shed 6 bases, and the junction held 13 bases outside the gene matches. The CDR3 length is 16 residues. The CDR3 DNA sequence: TGTGCCAGCAGCTCTAATGCGGGACAGGGATGGAGCGAGCAGTACGTC. Translated: CASSSNAGQGWSEQYV.

This clone was seen just once. J is TRBJ2-7 and V is TRBV29-1; 8 nucleotides align to TRBD1. V shed 6 bases and J 6 bases; nucleotides not matched to a gene: 7. CDR1 is SQVTM and CDR2 is ANQGSEA in the germline V gene. The CDR3 sequence is 12 residues long. CDR3 nucleotides: TGCAGCGTGCGCGACAGGGGCGGCGAGCAGTACTTC. It specifies CSVRDRGGEQYF.

J is TRBJ2-7 and V is TRBV7-8; a weak D match, TRBD1 (5 bases). CDR1 SGHVS and CDR2 FQNEAQ come from the germline V gene. V shed 1 base and J shed 3 bases, with 10 bases lying between them. The CDR3 contains 14 residues. The CDR3 DNA follows: TGTGCCAGCAGCTTAGGGCAGGGCAACTACGAGCAGTACGTC. Protein sequence: CASSLGQGNYEQYV.